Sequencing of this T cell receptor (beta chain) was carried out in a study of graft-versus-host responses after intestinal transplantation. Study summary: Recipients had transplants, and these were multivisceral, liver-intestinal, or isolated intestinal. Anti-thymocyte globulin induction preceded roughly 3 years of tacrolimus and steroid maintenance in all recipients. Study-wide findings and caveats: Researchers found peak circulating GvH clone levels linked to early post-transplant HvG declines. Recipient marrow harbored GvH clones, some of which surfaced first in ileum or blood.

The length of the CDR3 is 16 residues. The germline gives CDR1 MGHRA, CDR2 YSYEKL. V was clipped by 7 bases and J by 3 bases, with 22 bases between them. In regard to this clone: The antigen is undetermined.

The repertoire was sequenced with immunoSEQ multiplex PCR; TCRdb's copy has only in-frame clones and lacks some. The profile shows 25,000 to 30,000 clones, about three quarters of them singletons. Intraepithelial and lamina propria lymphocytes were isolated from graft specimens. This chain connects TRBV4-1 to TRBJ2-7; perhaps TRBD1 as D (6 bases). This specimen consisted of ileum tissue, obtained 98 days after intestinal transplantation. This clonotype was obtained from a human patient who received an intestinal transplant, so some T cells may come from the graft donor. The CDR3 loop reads CASTPMGTPLFYEQYF. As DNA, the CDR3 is TGCGCCAGCACGCCTATGGGGACACCCCTTTTCTACGAGCAGTACTTC.